This T cell receptor (beta chain) was sequenced during a study of T cell responses to AZD1222 COVID-19 vaccine. Study-wide results and limits: The reported proportion of spike-specific TCRs targeting unmutated variant regions was nearly half.

Here immunoSEQ multiplex PCR was the method, and the copy in TCRdb shows in-frame clones only, minus some. The profile shows 80,000 to 85,000 clones, around 93% of them singletons. From germline, CDR1 is KGHSH and CDR2 LQKENI. The CDR3 is 15 residues long. V was cut by 4 bases and J by 0 bases, with 10 bases left in between. As to this clone: What it recognizes is unknown.

The source material was peripheral blood, sampled 28 days after the second AZD1222 dose. The chain employs TRBV18 and TRBJ2-1; D gene ambiguous. This TCR was recovered from an adult who received the AZD1222 COVID-19 vaccine. The CDR3: CASSRVADSYNEQFF. The CDR3 DNA sequence: TGTGCCAGCTCACGAGTGGCAGACTCCTACAATGAGCAGTTCTTC. Looking up the rest from reference TRBV18 and TRBJ2-1 gives the full variable domain: NAGVMQNPRHLVRRRGQEARLRCSPMKGHSHVYWYRQLPEEGLKFMVYLQKENIIDESGMPKERFSAEFPKEGPSILRIQQVVRGDSAAYFCASSRVADSYNEQFFGPGTRLTVL.